The 19 T cell receptor delta chains below come from one sample, sequenced in a study of gamma-delta chains in newborns, infants, children. TCRdb fed the reads to CATT. The table records about 3,500 delta-chain clones, 0.64% of them present only once. Sequenced: blood. These receptor sequences come from a child who was a newborn, infant or young child, either healthy, febrile or measles-vaccinated (not recorded which).

This clone was detected a few times. This CDR3 is CALGEKVVSTDKLIF. In DNA, the CDR3 is TGTGCTCTTGGGGAAAAAGTTGTGTCAACCGATAAACTCATCTTT. This chain links TRDV1 with TRDJ1; no reliable D call. Per the germline V gene, CDR1 is TSWWSYY and CDR2 is QGS. The CDR3 has 15 residues. V dropped 2 bases and J dropped 2 bases, with 12 bases sitting between them.

This clone has just a few counts. Given a much more abundant clone one base away, this may be a read error. The chain couples TRDV2 to TRDJ3; 12 bases agree with TRDD3. The CDR3 covers 22 residues. Germline lookup yields CDR1 GEAIGNYY and CDR2 EKD. The CDR3, as DNA: TGTGCCTGTGACCCCGTTCCTAGTCTGGGGGATACGCAGCCCTGGGACACCCGACAGACGTTTTTC. This gives the protein CACDPVPSLGDTQPWDTRQTFF.

As to this clone: The mismatch at residue 4 between this DNA's translation and the TCRdb protein of a much larger clone likely reflects a read error; the protein shown is translated from the DNA. V usage is TRDV2 and J usage is TRDJ3; 10 nucleotides line up with TRDD3. The J segment lost 0 bases and the V segment lost 5 bases, leaving 6 bases of the junction unmatched. The CDR3 runs 18 residues. Germline V CDR1 and CDR2: GEAIGNYY, EKD. The DNA for the CDR3 is TGTGCCTGTGGCACTGGGGGATTTAGCTCCTGGGACACCCGACAGATGTTTTTC. Its translation: CACGTGGFSSWDTRQMFF.

This clone is judged large. The sample contains more than one DNA sequence encoding this CDR3. This chain joins TRDV2 and TRDJ2; 10 bases are a match to TRDD3. Unmatched junction bases numbered 1, after V lost 2 bases and J lost 5 bases. CDR3 length equals 14 residues. Per the germline V gene, CDR1 is GEAIGNYY and CDR2 is EKD. CDR3 amino acids: CACDILGDTAQLFF. The CDR3 bases are TGTGCCTGTGACATACTGGGGGATACAGCACAACTCTTCTTT.

Remarks on this clone: TCRdb assigns this DNA the protein of a much larger clone, which departs from its translation at residue 13; this likely reflects a read error, and the protein shown comes from translating the DNA. This chain uses TRDV2 with TRDJ3; 9 positions match TRDD3. The CDR3 is 18 amino acids. CDR1 is GEAIGNYY, CDR2 EKD, per germline. The CDR3 DNA reads as TGTGCCTGTGACGTACTGGGGGAGAGCTCCTGGGACGCCCGACAGATGTTTTTC. This encodes CACDVLGESSWDARQMFF.

This clone was seen more than once but under ten times. The mismatch at residue 6 between this DNA's translation and the TCRdb protein of a much larger clone likely reflects a read error; the protein shown is translated from the DNA. The CDR3 DNA reads TGTGCCTGTGACACCAGACGGGCTAGCTCCTGGGACACCCGACAGATGTTTTTC. Translating it yields CACDTRRASSWDTRQMFF. This rearrangement joins TRDV2 to TRDJ3; D is unresolved. Germline values: CDR1 GEAIGNYY, CDR2 EKD. CDR3 size: 18 residues. Between the trimmed V and J ends, which lost 0 bases and 0 bases, there was a span of 11 bases.

This clone was seen a handful of times. This sequence is one base from a far larger clone and is likely a read error. The V call is TRDV2, the J call TRDJ3; 10 nucleotides line up with TRDD3. The CDR3 consists of 18 residues. Per germline, CDR1 GEAIGNYY and CDR2 EKD. The CDR3 coding sequence is TGTGCCTGTGACACTGGGGGATACAGCTCCTGGGACACCCAACAGATGTTTTTC. Translating it yields CACDTGGYSSWDTQQMFF.

Regarding this clone: Since a much larger clone is just one base distant, this may be a read error. At the DNA level, this CDR3 is encoded by other sequences in the same sample as well. The rearrangement joins TRDV2 to TRDJ3; TRDD3 aligns across 12 bases. Germline CDR1 and CDR2: GEAIGNYY and EKD. The CDR3 covers 20 residues. The CDR3 protein is CACDTAWGIRSSWDTRQMFF. The CDR3 nucleotides read TGTGCCTGCGACACCGCCTGGGGGATACGGAGCTCCTGGGACACCCGACAGATGTTTTTC.

This clone rates as large. This sample also contains other DNA sequences that code for the same CDR3. This chain links TRDV2 with TRDJ1; 10 bases fit TRDD3. The CDR3 totals 15 residues. Germline CDR1 GEAIGNYY, CDR2 EKD. Trimming at V came to 3 bases and at J to 2 bases, leaving 5 bases not matched to a gene. CDR3 DNA sequence: TGTGCCTGTGACCCTTTACTGGGGGATACCGATAAACTCATCTTT. Translation gives CACDPLLGDTDKLIF.

In its sample, this clone was seen a few times. This likely stems from a read error, as it lies one base from a far larger clone. The same CDR3 also results from other DNA sequences found in this sample. The rearrangement links TRDV2 to TRDJ1, with 13 bases identical to TRDD3. This CDR3 comprises 18 residues. Trimming took 7 bases from V and 0 from J; bases not matched to a gene: 13. The germline V gene encodes CDR1 GEAIGNYY and CDR2 EKD. This chain's CDR3 is CACDLLVLGDTNTDKLIF. The CDR3 nucleotides are TGTGCCTGCGACTTACTCGTACTGGGGGATACGAACACCGATAAACTCATCTTT.

In this sample, this clone turned up a few times. TCRdb attributes to this sequence the protein of a much larger clone, which differs from the DNA translation at residue 5; a read error is likely, and the protein displayed is translated from the DNA. The chain is built from TRDV2 and TRDJ3, with 11 bases matching TRDD3. Per the germline V gene, CDR1 is GEAIGNYY and CDR2 is EKD. The CDR3 length is 17 residues. V dropped 2 bases and J dropped 2; count of bases not matched to a gene: 1. DNA for the CDR3: TGTGCCTGTGACATACTGGGGGATACCTGGGACACCCGACAGATGTTTTTC. It yields the protein CACDILGDTWDTRQMFF.

This clone occurred a few times. TCRdb attributes to this sequence the protein of a much larger clone, which differs from the DNA translation at residue 4; a read error is likely, and the protein displayed is translated from the DNA. The chain links TRDV2 to TRDJ3; D uncertain. CDR3 size: 17 residues. V lost 4 bases and J 4 bases, leaving 16 bases between the germline ends. Germline loops: CDR1 GEAIGNYY, CDR2 EKD. DNA for the CDR3: TGTGCCTGTGAAAGTGTGAACAAACCGTGGGACACCCGACAGATGTTTTTC. Amino acids: CACESVNKPWDTRQMFF.

A remark on this clone: A far larger clone is a single base away, which makes a read error likely. The sample contains more than one DNA sequence encoding this CDR3. The CDR3 spells CACDPLGDTLTAQLFF. The DNA of the CDR3 is TGTGCCTGTGACCCCCTGGGGGATACTCTGACAGCACAACTCTTCTTT. This chain uses TRDV2 with TRDJ2; 11 bases are shared with TRDD3. Germline V gene data show CDR1 as GEAIGNYY and CDR2 as EKD. CDR3 length equals 16 residues. The trim removed 3 bases at V and 3 bases at J, leaving 5 bases unmatched.

This clone was detected a few times. For this DNA, TCRdb reports the protein of a much larger clone, which diverges at residue 9, most likely from a read error; the protein presented here is translated directly from the DNA. The V and J genes are TRDV2 and TRDJ3; 8 bases align to TRDD3. CDR3 length equals 18 residues. After removal of 1 base from V and 0 bases from J, the junction contained 4 bases not matched to a gene. CDR1 GEAIGNYY and CDR2 EKD come from the germline V gene. CDR3 in amino acids: CACDTGGFNSWDTRQMFF. In DNA, the CDR3 is TGTGCCTGTGACACTGGGGGATTTAACTCCTGGGACACCCGACAGATGTTTTTC.

As regards this clone: A far bigger clonotype differs at one base, so this is likely a read error. The chain joins TRDV2 to TRDJ3, with TRDD3 matching over 9 bases. There are 18 residues in the CDR3. Germline loops: CDR1 GEAIGNYY, CDR2 EKD. CDR3 coding DNA: TGTGCCCGTGACACGTACTGGGGGAGCTCCTGGGACACCCGACAGATGTTTTTC. This sequence encodes CARDTYWGSSWDTRQMFF.

Sample share makes this clone medium-sized. An end of the junction does not agree with germline; a read error may underlie this. The chain carries TRDV2 and TRDJ3; 11 bases map to TRDD3. Germline loops: CDR1 GEAIGNYY, CDR2 EKD. The length of the CDR3 is 19 residues. The CDR3 DNA follows: TGTGCCTGTGACACGGTTGCTGGGGGATACTCCTGGGACACCCGACAGACGTTTTTC. It is translated as CACDTVAGGYSWDTRQTFF.

For this clone: The protein TCRdb lists belongs to a much larger clone and differs from this DNA's translation at residue 13, which points to a read error; the protein shown is made from the DNA. This rearrangement joins TRDV2 to TRDJ2; TRDD3 matches at 13 bases. Germline V gene data show CDR1 as GEAIGNYY and CDR2 as EKD. The CDR3 spans 15 residues. The CDR3 loop is CACDILGDTTAQPFF. The CDR3, as DNA: TGTGCCTGTGACATACTGGGGGATACGACAGCACAACCCTTCTTT.

This clone was seen only a few times. TCRdb's protein, taken from a much larger clone, differs from this DNA's translation at residues 12 and 15, likely owing to a read error; the protein displayed comes from the DNA. The chain has TRDV2 and TRDJ3; 10 positions agree with TRDD3. The CDR3 length is 20 residues. Germline V lookup: CDR1 GEAIGNYY, CDR2 EKD. CDR3 residues: CACDPVLGDPSPWDARQMFF. The CDR3 region has the DNA TGTGCCTGTGACCCTGTACTGGGGGATCCGAGCCCCTGGGACGCCCGACAGATGTTTTTC.

This clone turned up a few times. Only one base separates this from a far larger clonotype, so it likely reflects a read error. The chain combines TRDV2 with TRDJ3; 13 bases agree with TRDD3. The CDR3 covers 20 residues. Germline-derived CDR1 and CDR2 are GEAIGNYY and EKD. The CDR3 region has the DNA TGTGCCTGTGACACCGTACTGGGGGATACGAGCTCCTGGGACACCCGAAAGATGTTTTTC. As protein: CACDTVLGDTSSWDTRKMFF.